This T cell receptor beta chain was recovered during a study of fetal regulatory T cell absence and autoimmunity. Study-wide findings and caveats: Broadly similar TRB gene family usage was seen in pancreas and cord blood.

In regard to this clone: Its specificity is unknown.

Germline V gene lookup returns CDR1 LGHNA and CDR2 YSLEER. The CDR3 length is 15 residues. V shed 0 bases, J shed 2 bases, and the junction held 1 base outside the gene matches. Data came from immunoSEQ multiplex PCR; TCRdb stores just in-frame clones and leaves some out. Among about 95,000 clones listed, roughly 70% were seen once. The V gene is TRBV4-3, the J gene TRBJ2-7; 10 positions agree with TRBD1. Sequences were obtained from pancreas tissue. The sequence was obtained from a male donor with IPEX syndrome. CDR3 region: CASSQEGTGAYEQYF. The CDR3 coding sequence is TGCGCCAGCAGCCAAGAAGGGACAGGGGCCTACGAGCAGTACTTC.